The clone carrying this T cell receptor beta chain was seen more than once but under ten times. Antigen specificity is unknown. The data are from a study of early T cells in non-severe SARS-CoV-2 infection. General study findings and limits: Database matching using VDJdb favored anti-spike CD8 responses, with private and CD4 specificities left missing.

TCRdb passed the 5' RACE reads through MiXCR, listing each CDR3 protein once. This sample has some 90,000 distinct CDR3 sequences; just under 15% occur once, and the top ten carry approximately 6%. Sequenced material: whole blood. The TCR sequence derives from an adult who was a healthcare worker with PCR-confirmed SARS-CoV-2 infection or an uninfected control (not recorded which).

The CDR3 region has the DNA TGTGCCGGATGGGAGCTCGAGCAGTACTTC. It yields the protein CAGWELEQYF. The rearrangement joins TRBV21-1 to TRBJ2-7; TRBD2, the table's D call, lacks a check against the DNA. TRBV21-1 is given as a pseudogene. CDR3 length: 10 residues.